The entry that follows covers one TCR beta chain sequence. This entry comes from a study of blood T cell repertoires in COVID-19. Across the whole study: Collection of acute and convalescent COVID-19 samples took place in the United States, Italy and Spain.

How the authors handled the data: Amplification with reference gene primers provided the estimates of nucleated cell counts. Repertoires were generated with immunoSEQ multiplex PCR, while TCRdb's copy carries only in-frame clones and drops some. The DNA gave D and trimming, while V, J and clone size come from that table. Of about 410,000 clones in the sample, roughly 89% were seen once. V was pared by 4 bases and J by 1 base, with 8 bases between. CDR1 and CDR2 (germline): SGHDT, YYEEEE. This CDR3 spans 13 amino acids. The chain combines TRBV5-6 with TRBJ1-1, with no clear D. The source is a woman in her 30s with active or convalescent COVID-19. The specimen sequenced was peripheral blood. The CDR3, as DNA: TGTGCCAGCAGCCTAACAGAGAACACTGAAGCTTTCTTT. Protein: CASSLTENTEAFF.